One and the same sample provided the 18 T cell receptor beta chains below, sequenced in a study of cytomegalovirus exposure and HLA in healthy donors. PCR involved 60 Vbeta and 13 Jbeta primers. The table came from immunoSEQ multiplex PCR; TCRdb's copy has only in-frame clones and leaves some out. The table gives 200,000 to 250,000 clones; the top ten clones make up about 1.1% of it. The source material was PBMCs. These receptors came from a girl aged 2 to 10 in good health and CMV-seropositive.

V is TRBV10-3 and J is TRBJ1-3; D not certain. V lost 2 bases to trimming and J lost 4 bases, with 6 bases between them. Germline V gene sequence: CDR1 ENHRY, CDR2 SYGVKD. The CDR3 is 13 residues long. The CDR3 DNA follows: TGTGCCATCAGTGAGGGGCAGGGAAACACCATATATTTT. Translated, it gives CAISEGQGNTIYF.

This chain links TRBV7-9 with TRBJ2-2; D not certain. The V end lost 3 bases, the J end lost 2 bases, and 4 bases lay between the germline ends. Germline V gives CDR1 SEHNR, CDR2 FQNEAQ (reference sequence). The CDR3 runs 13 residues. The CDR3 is CASSFLNTGELFF. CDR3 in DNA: TGTGCCAGCAGCTTCCTTAACACCGGGGAGCTGTTTTTT.

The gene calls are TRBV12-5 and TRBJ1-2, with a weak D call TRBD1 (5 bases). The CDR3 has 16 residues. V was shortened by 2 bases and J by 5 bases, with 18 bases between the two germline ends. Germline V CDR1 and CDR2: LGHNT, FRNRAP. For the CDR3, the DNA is TGTGCTAGTGGTTTGCCGACACAGGACGGAACTTATGGCTACACCTTC. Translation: CASGLPTQDGTYGYTF.

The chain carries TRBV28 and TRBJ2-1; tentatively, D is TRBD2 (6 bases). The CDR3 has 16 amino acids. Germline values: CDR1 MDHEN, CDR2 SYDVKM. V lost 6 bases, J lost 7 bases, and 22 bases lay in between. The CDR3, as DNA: TGTGCCAGCAGCCTACCGTTTTCCGGGAGTAGGAATGAGCAGTTCTTC. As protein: CASSLPFSGSRNEQFF.

CDR3 DNA sequence: TGTGCCAGCCTCCTTCCTCCGGGACAGGGGCCACTCGGCGGCTCAGTCACCGGGGAGCTGTTTTTT. It specifies CASLLPPGQGPLGGSVTGELFF. The J gene is TRBJ2-2, the V gene TRBV2; 10 bases agree with TRBD1. V gave up 8 bases and J gave up 4 bases; unmatched junction bases: 28. Per the germline V gene, CDR1 is SNHLY and CDR2 is FYNNEI. CDR3 length: 22 amino acids.

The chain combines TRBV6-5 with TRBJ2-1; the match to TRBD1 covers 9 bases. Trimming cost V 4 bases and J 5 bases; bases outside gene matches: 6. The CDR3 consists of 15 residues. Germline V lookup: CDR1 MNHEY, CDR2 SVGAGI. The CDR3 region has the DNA TGTGCCAGCAGTTCACACAGGGGGCCCAACAATGAGCAGTTCTTC. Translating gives CASSSHRGPNNEQFF.

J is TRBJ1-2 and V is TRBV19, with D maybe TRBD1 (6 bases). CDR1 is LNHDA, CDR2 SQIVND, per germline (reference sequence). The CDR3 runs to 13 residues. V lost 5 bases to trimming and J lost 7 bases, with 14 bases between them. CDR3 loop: CASSPLGGPGYTF. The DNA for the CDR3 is TGTGCCAGTAGTCCCCTAGGGGGTCCTGGCTACACCTTC.

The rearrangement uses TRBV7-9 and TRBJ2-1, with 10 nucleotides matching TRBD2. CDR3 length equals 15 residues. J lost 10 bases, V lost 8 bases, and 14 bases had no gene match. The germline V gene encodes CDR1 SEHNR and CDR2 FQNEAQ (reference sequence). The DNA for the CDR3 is TGTGCCAGCGGCCGACTAGCGGGCGACCCCAGCGAGCAGTTCTTC. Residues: CASGRLAGDPSEQFF.

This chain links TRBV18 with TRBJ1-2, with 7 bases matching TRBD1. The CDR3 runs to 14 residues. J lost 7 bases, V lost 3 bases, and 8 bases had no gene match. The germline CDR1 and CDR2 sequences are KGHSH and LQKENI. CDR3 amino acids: CASSPGDRARGYTF. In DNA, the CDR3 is TGTGCCAGCTCACCGGGAGACAGGGCGCGTGGCTACACCTTC.

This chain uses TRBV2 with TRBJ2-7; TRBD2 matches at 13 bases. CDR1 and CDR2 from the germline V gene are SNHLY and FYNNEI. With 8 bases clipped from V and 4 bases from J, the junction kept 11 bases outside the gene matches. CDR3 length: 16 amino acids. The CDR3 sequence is CASGGRGTSGIYEQYF. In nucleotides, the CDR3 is TGTGCCAGCGGGGGCCGCGGGACTAGCGGGATTTACGAGCAGTACTTC.

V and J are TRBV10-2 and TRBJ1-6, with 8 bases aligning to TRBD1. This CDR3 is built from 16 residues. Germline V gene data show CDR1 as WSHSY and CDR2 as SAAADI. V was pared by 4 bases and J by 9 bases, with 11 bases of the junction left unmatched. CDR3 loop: CASSAVQGARGSPLHF. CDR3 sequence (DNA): TGCGCCAGCAGTGCAGTGCAGGGGGCGCGAGGTTCACCCCTCCACTTT.

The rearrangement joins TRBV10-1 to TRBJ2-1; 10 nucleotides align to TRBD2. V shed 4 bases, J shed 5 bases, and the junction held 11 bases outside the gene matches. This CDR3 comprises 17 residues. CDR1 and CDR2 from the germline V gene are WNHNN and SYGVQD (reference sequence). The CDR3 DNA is TGCGCCAGCAGTGGGCGAGGGGGACTAGCGAGTCACAATGAGCAGTTCTTC. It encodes CASSGRGGLASHNEQFF.

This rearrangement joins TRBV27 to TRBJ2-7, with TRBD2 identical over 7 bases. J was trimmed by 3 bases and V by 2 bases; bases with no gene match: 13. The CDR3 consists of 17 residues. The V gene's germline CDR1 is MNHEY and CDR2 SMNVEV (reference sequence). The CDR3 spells CASSLLPRPGLHYEQYF. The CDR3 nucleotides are TGTGCCAGCAGTTTACTCCCCAGACCGGGACTACACTACGAGCAGTACTTC.

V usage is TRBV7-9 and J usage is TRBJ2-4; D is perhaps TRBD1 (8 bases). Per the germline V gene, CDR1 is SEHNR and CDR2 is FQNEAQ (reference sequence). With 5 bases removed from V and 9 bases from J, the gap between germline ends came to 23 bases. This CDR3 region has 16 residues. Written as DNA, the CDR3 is TGTGCCAGCAGCCACGGACAGGGAGGGATGTTTAGCATTCAGTACTTC. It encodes CASSHGQGGMFSIQYF.

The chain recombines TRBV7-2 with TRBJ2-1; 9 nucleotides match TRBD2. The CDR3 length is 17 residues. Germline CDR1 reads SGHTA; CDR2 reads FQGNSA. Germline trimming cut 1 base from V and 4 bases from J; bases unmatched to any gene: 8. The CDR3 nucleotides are TGTGCCAGCAGCTTAGGATCTCTAGCGGGAATATACAATGAGCAGTTCTTC. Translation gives CASSLGSLAGIYNEQFF.

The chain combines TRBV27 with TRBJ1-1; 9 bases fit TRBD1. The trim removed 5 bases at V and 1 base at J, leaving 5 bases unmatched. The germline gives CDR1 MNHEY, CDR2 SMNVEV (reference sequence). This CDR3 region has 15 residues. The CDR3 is CASSPGTGRNTEAFF. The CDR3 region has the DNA TGTGCCAGCAGTCCAGGGACAGGGCGGAACACTGAAGCTTTCTTT.

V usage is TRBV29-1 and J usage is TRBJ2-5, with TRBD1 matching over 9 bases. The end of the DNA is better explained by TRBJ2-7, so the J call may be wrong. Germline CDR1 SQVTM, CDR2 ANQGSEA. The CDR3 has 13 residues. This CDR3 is CSVSGTGHVEQYF. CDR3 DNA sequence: TGCAGCGTATCCGGGACAGGGCATGTCGAGCAGTACTTC.

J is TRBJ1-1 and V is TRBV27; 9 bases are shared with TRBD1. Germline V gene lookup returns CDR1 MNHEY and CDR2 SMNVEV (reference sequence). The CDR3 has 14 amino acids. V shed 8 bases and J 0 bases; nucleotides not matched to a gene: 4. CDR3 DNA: TGTGCCAGCCGGGACAGGGCGATGAACACTGAAGCTTTCTTT. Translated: CASRDRAMNTEAFF.